The entry below gives a single TCR beta chain sequence along with its context. This clonotype appeared many times. Its recognized antigen is unknown. There are no base qualities to consult, and no much larger clone falls within one base. The data derive from a study of beta chain bispecific antibodies for T cell cancers (dated by TCRdb to the early 2020s). The study in broad terms: Healthy donor T cells were cocultured with T cell leukemia lines and bispecific antibodies, and TRBV sequencing of the surviving cells was then used to measure how much each TRBV family was depleted. Jurkat cells expressed surface TRBV12 (TRBV12-3), and HPB-ALL cells expressed surface TRBV5-5.

T cells were expanded from blood mononuclear cells for 3 days with either the anti-CD3 antibody OKT3 or CD3/CD28 Dynabeads. The expanded T cells were grown in RPMI 1640 containing 10% fetal bovine serum, recombinant human IL-2 (about 100 IU/ml) and IL-7 (approximately 5 ng/ml). Each coculture contained roughly 5 x 10^4 normal T cells, roughly 5 x 10^4 target cells and bispecific antibody in approximately 92 ul and was incubated for approximately 16 hours at 37 degrees C. Every bispecific antibody was made of two single-chain variable fragments, expressed in a single-chain diabody format carrying a His tag. Effector T cells were obtained from healthy human donors, and peripheral blood mononuclear cells were isolated from leukapheresis samples by Ficoll density gradient centrifugation. From the cysteine through the phenylalanine, the CDR3 covers 11 amino acids. The entry retains the CDR3 DNA only, 33 bases that are in frame from base 1. V was cut back by 4 bases and J by 10 bases, leaving a gap of 8 bases between them. From the germline V gene (reference sequence), CDR1 is WNHNN and CDR2 is SYGVQD.

The libraries included unique molecular identifier barcodes, and the barcodes were used to quantify clonotypes. Qiagen AllPrep DNA/RNA Micro kits were used to isolate total RNA, and an Agilent TapeStation was used to check RNA quality. TCR beta libraries were constructed by 5' RACE, in which cDNA synthesis was followed by two PCR steps with TCR beta constant-region gene-specific primers. Sequencing of the TCR beta libraries was done on an Illumina MiSeq platform. The original methods were these. MIGEC, MiXCR and VDJtools were used for read processing. Clonotype frequency was computed as the clonotype's share of unique molecular identifiers among all unique molecular identifiers in the sample. Nonfunctional TRBV genes classified in IMGT as pseudogenes or open reading frames, for example TRBV1, TRBV12-1 and TRBV21, were left out. TCRdb reprocessed the public reads (quality trimming at Q25 with fastp, clone calling with MiXCR) and kept in-frame beta chains. Each entry merges the rows of one CDR3 protein and shows their most common DNA and genes. In this record, the V and J calls reflect TCRdb's handling and not the investigators' own analysis. Recorded for this sample are 17,000 or so distinct CDR3 sequences; roughly 2.1% of them occurred a single time. Less than 8.5% of the sample is held by the ten biggest clonotypes.

Overall results and qualifications from the work: Cross-reactivity of the anti-TRBV5-5 antibody with TRBV5-6 was attributed to high sequence similarity between the two genes. Each sequenced sample mixed leukemia cell line cells with normal T cells, and most targeted TRBV signal came from the leukemia cells rather than normal T cells.

Sequencing was carried out using healthy donor T cells cultured with leukemia cells. Recombination linked TRBV10-1 to TRBJ2-1; the D gene may be TRBD1 or TRBD2, since each aligns over 6 bases. This TCR was recovered from a human donor in good health. Some clones in this sample may be carry-over from other donors' samples. The CDR3 here reads CASSGGGEQFF. The DNA reads as follows: TGCGCCAGCAGTGGAGGGGGGGAGCAGTTCTTC.